One and the same sample provided the 4 T cell receptor beta chains below, sequenced in a study of cytomegalovirus exposure and HLA in healthy donors. PCR employed 60 Vbeta and 13 Jbeta primers. Assay: immunoSEQ multiplex PCR; the TCRdb copy retains only in-frame clones and omits some. Found here are around 140,000 clones, roughly 70% of them singletons; the top ten hold 4.2%. Sequenced sample: PBMCs. These receptors were taken from a man in his forties or fifties in good health and CMV-seropositive.

The chain recombines TRBV11-3 with TRBJ2-1, with D tentatively TRBD2 (5 bases). The V gene's germline CDR1 is SGHNT and CDR2 YENEEA. The CDR3 runs 13 residues. With 0 bases removed from V and 8 bases from J, the gap between germline ends came to 8 bases. In DNA form, the CDR3 reads TGTGCCAGCAGCTTAGATAGCGACCATGAGCAGTTCTTC. Translated, it gives CASSLDSDHEQFF. Filled out from reference TRBV11-3 and TRBJ2-1, the complete variable domain reads EAGVVQSPRYKIIEKKQPVAFWCNPISGHNTLYWYLQNLGQGPELLIRYENEEAVDDSQLPKDRFSAERLKGVDSTLKIQPAELGDSAVYLCASSLDSDHEQFFGPGTRLTVL.

The chain carries TRBV13 and TRBJ1-1; 9 bases are a match to TRBD1. The germline CDR1 and CDR2 sequences are PRHDT and FYEKMQ (reference sequence). The CDR3 length is 17 residues. The ends lost 5 bases at V and 3 bases at J; junction bases unmatched: 13. CDR3 sequence: CASSPTAGQGIYTEAFF. DNA of the CDR3: TGTGCCAGCAGCCCGACTGCGGGACAGGGAATATACACTGAAGCTTTCTTT.

The chain carries TRBV7-6 and TRBJ2-1; D is perhaps TRBD1 (5 bases). Trimming removed 7 bases from V and 10 bases from J, with 11 bases in between. This CDR3 is built from 11 residues. Germline-derived CDR1 and CDR2 are SGHVS and FNYEAQ. CDR3 in DNA: TGTGCCAGCACCTTGGGGCAAGAGCAGTTCTTC. Protein: CASTLGQEQFF.

J is TRBJ1-1 and V is TRBV19; D is uncertain. V dropped 6 bases and J dropped 1 base, with 12 bases sitting between them. The CDR3 contains 14 residues. Germline-derived CDR1 and CDR2 are LNHDA and SQIVND (reference sequence). This chain's CDR3 is CASRRVSQNTEAFF. CDR3 coding DNA: TGTGCCAGTAGGAGGGTTTCTCAGAACACTGAAGCTTTCTTT.